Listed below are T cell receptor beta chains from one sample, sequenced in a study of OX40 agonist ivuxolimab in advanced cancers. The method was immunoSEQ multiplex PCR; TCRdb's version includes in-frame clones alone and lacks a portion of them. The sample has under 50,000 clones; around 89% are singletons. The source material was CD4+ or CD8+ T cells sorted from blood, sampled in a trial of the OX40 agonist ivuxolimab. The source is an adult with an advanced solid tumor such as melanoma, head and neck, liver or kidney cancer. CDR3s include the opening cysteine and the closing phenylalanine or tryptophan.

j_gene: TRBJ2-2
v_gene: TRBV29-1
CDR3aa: CSGPGGNGELFF

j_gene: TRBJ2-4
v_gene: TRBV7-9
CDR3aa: CASSHRDTKNIQYF

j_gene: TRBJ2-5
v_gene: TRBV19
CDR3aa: CASSIDETQYF

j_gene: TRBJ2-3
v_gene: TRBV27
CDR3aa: CASRPLTGRITDTQYF

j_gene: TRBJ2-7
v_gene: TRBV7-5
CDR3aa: CARSPDRGRTYEQYF

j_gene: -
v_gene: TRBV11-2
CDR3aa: CASSLRVPYEQYF

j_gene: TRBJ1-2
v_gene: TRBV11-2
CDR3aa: CASSLGPSGYGYTF

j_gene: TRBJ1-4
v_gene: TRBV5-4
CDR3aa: CASSPFGGSHEKLFF

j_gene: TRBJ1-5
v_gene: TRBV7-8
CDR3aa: CASSFVYNQPQHF

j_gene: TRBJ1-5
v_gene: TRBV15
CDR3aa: CATSRDLGLNQPQHF

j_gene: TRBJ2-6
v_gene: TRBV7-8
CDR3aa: CASSLFASLGANVLTF

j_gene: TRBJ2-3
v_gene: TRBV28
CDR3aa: CASKRPSGKLDTQYF

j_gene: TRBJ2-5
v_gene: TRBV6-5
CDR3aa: CASSQTGRQETQYF

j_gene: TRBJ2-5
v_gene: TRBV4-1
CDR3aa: CASSQGLGAGTQYF

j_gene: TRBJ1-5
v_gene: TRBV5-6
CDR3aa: CASSTQGFHQPQHF

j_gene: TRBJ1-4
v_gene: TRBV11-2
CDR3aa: CASSLFAGGEKLFF

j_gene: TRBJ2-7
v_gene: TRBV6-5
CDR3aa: CASTQGHEQYF

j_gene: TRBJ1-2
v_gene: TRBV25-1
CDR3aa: CASSEYPPRPGGYGYTF

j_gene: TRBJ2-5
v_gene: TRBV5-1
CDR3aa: CASSSSEEDQETQYF

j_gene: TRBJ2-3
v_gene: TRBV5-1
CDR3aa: CASSLEGVRTDTQYF

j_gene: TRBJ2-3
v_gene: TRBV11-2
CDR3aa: CASSLTARGTDTQYF

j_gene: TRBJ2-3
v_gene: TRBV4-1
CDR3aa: CASSQDSIQVRSTDTQYF

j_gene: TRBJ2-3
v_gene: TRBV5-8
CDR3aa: CASSLATAGGGTDTQYF

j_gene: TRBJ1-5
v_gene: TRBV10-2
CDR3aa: CASLGTDNQPQHF

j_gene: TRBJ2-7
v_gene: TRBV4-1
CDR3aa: CASSYDPTTYEQYF

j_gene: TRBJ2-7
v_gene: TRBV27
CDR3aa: CASSRLISPYEQYF

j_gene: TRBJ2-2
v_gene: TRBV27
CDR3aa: CASSLGQGVIGELFF

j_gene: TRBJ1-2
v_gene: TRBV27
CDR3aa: CASSLSERTDGYTF

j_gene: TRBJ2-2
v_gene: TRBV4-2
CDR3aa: CASSPPLEASGELFF

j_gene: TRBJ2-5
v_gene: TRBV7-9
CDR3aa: CASSSLNQETQYF

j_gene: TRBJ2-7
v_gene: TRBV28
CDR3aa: CAWSPGAVDEQYF

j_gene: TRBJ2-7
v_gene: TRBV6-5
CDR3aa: CASSYSERGGNEQYF

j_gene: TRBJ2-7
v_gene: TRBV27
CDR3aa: CASSIQQGASYEQYF

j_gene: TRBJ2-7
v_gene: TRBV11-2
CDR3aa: CASSLDPGGLYEQYF

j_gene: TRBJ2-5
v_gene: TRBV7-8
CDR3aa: CASSLVGVGQQETQYF

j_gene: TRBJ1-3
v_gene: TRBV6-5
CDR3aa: CASISMRNTIYF

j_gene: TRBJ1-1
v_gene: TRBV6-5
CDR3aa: CAISEVWEVTEAFF

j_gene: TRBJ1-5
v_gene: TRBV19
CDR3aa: CASSIPQGPNQPQHF

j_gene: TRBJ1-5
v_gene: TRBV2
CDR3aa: CASSEALTVFNQPQHF

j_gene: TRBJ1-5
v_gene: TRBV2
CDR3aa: CASSDSSNQPQHF

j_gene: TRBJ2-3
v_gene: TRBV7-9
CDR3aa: CATGAADTSYTQYF

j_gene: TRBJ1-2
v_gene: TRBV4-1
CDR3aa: CASSQDPLLDRGGRGYTF